These 18 T cell receptor beta chains originate from one sample sequenced in a study of blood T cell repertoires in COVID-19. Sequenced by immunoSEQ multiplex PCR; TCRdb stores in-frame clones only, minus some. The sample yields 150,000 to 200,000 clones, more than 75% seen once. Input material: peripheral blood. The origin of the receptors is a man between 18 and 35 years old with active or convalescent COVID-19.

The chain carries TRBV24-1 and TRBJ2-5, with TRBD1 matching over 7 bases. The germline V gene encodes CDR1 KGHDR and CDR2 SFDVKD. The junction had 6 bases not matched to a gene; V was cut back by 1 base and J by 2 bases. The CDR3 runs 16 residues. CDR3 residues: CATSDFEGAFQETQYF. In DNA, the CDR3 is TGTGCCACCAGTGATTTCGAGGGGGCGTTTCAAGAGACCCAGTACTTC.

This chain joins TRBV5-6 and TRBJ2-3; TRBD2 matches 7 bases. J was trimmed by 11 bases and V by 4 bases; bases with no gene match: 13. The germline gives CDR1 SGHDT, CDR2 YYEEEE. The length of the CDR3 is 14 residues. CDR3 sequence: CASSMGDYPLGQYF. In nucleotides, the CDR3 is TGTGCCAGCAGCATGGGGGACTACCCGTTGGGGCAGTATTTT. The complete variable domain, with remaining parts taken from reference TRBV5-6 and TRBJ2-3, reads DAGVTQSPTHLIKTRGQQVTLRCSPKSGHDTVSWYQQALGQGPQFIFQYYEEEERQRGNFPDRFSGHQFPNYSSELNVNALLLGDSALYLCASSMGDYPLGQYFGPGTRLTVL.

The chain couples TRBV14 to TRBJ2-5; D is undetermined. The length of the CDR3 is 19 residues. Trimming shortened V by 0 bases and J by 0 bases, and 20 bases separated the two germline ends. Germline lookup yields CDR1 SGHDN and CDR2 FVKESK. The chain's CDR3 is CASSQDDLTSFWYQETQYF. CDR3 nucleotide sequence: TGTGCCAGCAGCCAAGATGATCTGACATCATTTTGGTACCAAGAGACCCAGTACTTC.

The chain is built from TRBV2 and TRBJ2-5, with 8 bases identical to TRBD1. This CDR3 is built from 15 residues. The V gene end was trimmed by 8 bases and the J gene end by 2 bases; junction bases not matched to a gene: 10. CDR1 and CDR2 (germline): SNHLY, FYNNEI. This CDR3 reads CASHRDRRPQETQYF. DNA for the CDR3: TGTGCCAGCCACCGGGACAGGCGACCTCAAGAGACCCAGTACTTC.

The chain links TRBV18 to TRBJ1-2; 8 bases align to TRBD1. Trimming took 3 bases from V and 0 from J; bases not matched to a gene: 12. Germline V gives CDR1 KGHSH, CDR2 LQKENI. The length of the CDR3 is 18 residues. The CDR3 nucleotides read TGTGCCAGCTCACCGATTGTTGGGGGGACAGGCTCTAACTATGGCTACACCTTC. Translating gives CASSPIVGGTGSNYGYTF.

The table lists this clone with a count of one. This chain uses TRBV4-2 with TRBJ2-1; 10 bases match TRBD1. The J segment lost 7 bases and the V segment lost 6 bases, leaving 3 bases of the junction unmatched. The CDR3 covers 13 residues. Germline V gene lookup returns CDR1 LGHNA and CDR2 YNFKEQ. The CDR3 DNA reads TGTGCCAGCAGTGGACAGGGGGAGAATGAGCAGTTCTTC. Translated, it gives CASSGQGENEQFF.

The genes are TRBV6-5 and TRBJ1-2; D perhaps matches TRBD1 (5 bases). Per germline, CDR1 MNHEY and CDR2 SVGAGI. Trimming pared 0 bases from V and 8 bases from J, leaving 19 bases between. The CDR3 is 16 amino acids. The DNA of the CDR3 is TGTGCCAGCAGTTACTCGACTCTTGTCAGGGTCGACGGCTACACCTTC. Protein: CASSYSTLVRVDGYTF.

This chain uses TRBV10-3 with TRBJ2-3; possible D gene TRBD1, 6 bases. Germline values: CDR1 ENHRY, CDR2 SYGVKD. CDR3 size: 15 residues. Trimming cost V 4 bases and J 3 bases, with 14 bases left between them. The CDR3 reads CAISANRESTDTQYF. The CDR3 nucleotides read TGTGCCATCAGTGCTAACAGGGAAAGTACAGATACGCAGTATTTT.

The chain uses TRBV6-1 and TRBJ1-2; a possible D gene is TRBD1 (5 bases). The V and J ends lost 4 bases and 7 bases respectively, with 22 bases between them. CDR3 size: 16 residues. The V gene's germline CDR1 is MNHNS and CDR2 SASEGT. The CDR3 coding sequence is TGTGCCAGCAGTGGACCAGGGATCAAGAAGTGGGGTGGCTACACCTTC. The encoded protein is CASSGPGIKKWGGYTF.

The chain joins TRBV2 to TRBJ1-6; 9 nucleotides align to TRBD1. The J segment lost 7 bases and the V segment lost 2 bases, leaving 3 bases of the junction unmatched. Per the germline V gene, CDR1 is SNHLY and CDR2 is FYNNEI. This CDR3 is built from 15 residues. The CDR3 is CASSELGQGNSPLHF. The CDR3 bases are TGTGCCAGCAGTGAATTGGGACAGGGCAATTCACCCCTCCACTTT.

The chain uses TRBV7-9 and TRBJ1-4, with 9 positions matching TRBD1. Per germline, CDR1 SEHNR and CDR2 FQNEAQ (reference sequence). After removal of 5 bases from V and 7 bases from J, the junction contained 17 bases not matched to a gene. This CDR3 is 18 amino acids long. The CDR3 protein is CASSLTYIQGAPGEKLFF. The DNA of the CDR3 is TGTGCCAGCAGCCTAACTTATATACAGGGGGCCCCGGGTGAAAAACTGTTTTTT.

The chain couples TRBV19 to TRBJ1-4; the D is unclear. V was shortened by 3 bases and J by 7 bases, with 9 bases between the two germline ends. CDR1 and CDR2 from the germline V gene are LNHDA and SQIVND (reference sequence). The CDR3 is made up of 13 amino acids. The CDR3 loop reads CASSIITVEKLFF. CDR3 DNA sequence: TGTGCCAGTAGTATCATAACGGTTGAAAAACTGTTTTTT.

The V and J genes are TRBV7-8 and TRBJ1-1; D is unresolved. The germline CDR1 and CDR2 sequences are SGHVS and FQNEAQ. The CDR3 has 13 residues. The V gene lost 2 bases and the J gene lost 1 base, with 5 bases spanning the gap. Here the CDR3 reads CASSLYSNTEAFF. The CDR3 DNA reads TGTGCCAGCAGCTTATACTCGAACACTGAAGCTTTCTTT.

The chain carries TRBV29-1 and TRBJ1-5, with D possibly matching TRBD1 (6 bases). The CDR3 extends over 14 amino acids. V shed 7 bases and J shed 2 bases, with 15 bases lying between them. Germline V gene sequence: CDR1 SQVTM, CDR2 ANQGSEA. This CDR3 is CSASGGAGNQPQHF. In DNA form, the CDR3 reads TGCAGCGCCTCCGGGGGGGCAGGCAATCAGCCCCAGCATTTT.

This chain joins TRBV5-6 and TRBJ1-4, with TRBD1 matching over 9 bases. Per the germline V gene, CDR1 is SGHDT and CDR2 is YYEEEE. The CDR3 is 13 amino acids. V lost 5 bases to trimming and J lost 11 bases; unmatched junction nucleotides: 7. This CDR3 is CASSFTGGGKLFF. CDR3 sequence (DNA): TGTGCCAGCAGTTTCACAGGGGGCGGGAAACTGTTTTTT.

The rearrangement joins TRBV12-3 or TRBV12-4 to TRBJ2-3; D might be TRBD1 (5 bases). The CDR3 is 12 amino acids. V lost 9 bases to trimming and J lost 3 bases, with 10 bases between them. The DNA of the CDR3 is TGTGCCAGTGGGGCGGTAACAGATACGCAGTATTTT. Translating gives CASGAVTDTQYF.

Note on this clone: This sample includes further DNA sequences coding for the same CDR3. The chain links TRBV12-3 or TRBV12-4 to TRBJ1-1, with a possible D match to TRBD1 (6 bases). The ends were cut back, 6 bases at V and 1 base at J, with 9 bases in the middle. This CDR3 is built from 13 residues. The CDR3 nucleotides are TGTGCCAGCAGCCTACAGGGGAACACTGAAGCTTTCTTT. Protein sequence: CASSLQGNTEAFF.

The J gene is TRBJ1-4, the V gene TRBV11-1, with 8 bases matching TRBD1. The CDR3 has 15 residues. The germline V gene encodes CDR1 SGHAT and CDR2 FQDESV (reference sequence). The ends lost 5 bases at V and 7 bases at J; junction bases unmatched: 9. CDR3 sequence reads: CASSEQRTGGEKLFF. The CDR3 coding sequence is TGTGCCAGCAGCGAGCAAAGAACAGGGGGTGAAAAACTGTTTTTT.